The following is a TCR beta chain sequence with its context. The sample originates from a study of blood T cell repertoires in COVID-19. Libraries were prepared by immunoSEQ multiplex PCR; TCRdb keeps only in-frame clonotypes and omits some of them. Altogether about 170,000 clones are present, around four fifths being singletons, with the ten largest covering under 4.5%. CDR1 and CDR2 from the germline V gene are GTSNPN and SVGIG (reference sequence). Between the trimmed V and J ends, which lost 0 bases and 0 bases, there was a span of 10 bases. The CDR3 covers 15 residues. The V gene is TRBV30, the J gene TRBJ2-3; D call uncertain. Sample: PBMCs or T cells enriched from blood (not recorded which). The sequence was collected from a woman aged 45-59 years who had recovered from COVID-19. The DNA of the CDR3 is TGTGCCTGGAGTGTAGCCATATCTAGCACAGATACGCAGTATTTT. Encoded protein: CAWSVAISSTDTQYF.